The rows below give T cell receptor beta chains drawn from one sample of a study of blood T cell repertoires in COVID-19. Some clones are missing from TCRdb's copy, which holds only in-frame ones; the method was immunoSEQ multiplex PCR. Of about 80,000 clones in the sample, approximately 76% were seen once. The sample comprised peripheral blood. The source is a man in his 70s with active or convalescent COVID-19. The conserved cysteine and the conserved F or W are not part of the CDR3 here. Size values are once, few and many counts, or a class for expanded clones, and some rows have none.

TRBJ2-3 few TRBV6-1 ASSEALPNDTQY
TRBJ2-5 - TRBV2 ASSVGLAPETQY
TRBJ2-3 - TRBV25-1 ASSEFYSYTDTQY
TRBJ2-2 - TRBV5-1 ASSLAGIGELF
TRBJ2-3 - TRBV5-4 ASSLGGYTDTQY
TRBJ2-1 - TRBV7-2 ASSLVLAGGFDNEQF
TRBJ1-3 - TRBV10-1 ASSLSSGNTIY
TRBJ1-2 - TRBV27 ASSFGGGGYT
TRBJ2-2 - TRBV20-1 SASAPDREDTGELF
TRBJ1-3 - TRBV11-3 ASEGTGTLGRNTIY
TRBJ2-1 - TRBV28 ASSSSPGLFGGGGTNNEQF
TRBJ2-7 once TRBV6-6 ASSYSKLANEQY
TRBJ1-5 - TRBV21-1 ASSKTGQGNQPQH
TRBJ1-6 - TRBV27 ASSKWTAHSSYNSPLH
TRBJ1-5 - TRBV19 ASSSRGPQH
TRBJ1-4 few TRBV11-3 ASSPVGPGRGGTNEKLF
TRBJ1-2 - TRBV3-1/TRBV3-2 ASSQDLGQATYGYT
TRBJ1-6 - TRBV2 ASGGDSEPLH
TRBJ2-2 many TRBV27 ASSRNTGELF
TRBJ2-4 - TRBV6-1 ASSDTAGVGRNIQY
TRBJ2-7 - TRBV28 ASSSLQGVIY
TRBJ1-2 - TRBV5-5 ASSLLGGYGYT
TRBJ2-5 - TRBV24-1 ATSALGRETQY
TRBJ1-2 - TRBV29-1 SAGGGGQGGGYT
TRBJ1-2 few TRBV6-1 ASSEEQYYGYT
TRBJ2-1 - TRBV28 ASSIRQGRYNEQF
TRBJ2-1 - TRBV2 ASSEEAGGLYNEQF
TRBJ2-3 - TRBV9 ASSVDSHTDTQY
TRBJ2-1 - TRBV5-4 ASSLGQGWNEQF
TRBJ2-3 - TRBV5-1 ASSLSGTSGSFTDTQY
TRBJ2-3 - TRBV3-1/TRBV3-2 ASSQDRDTQY
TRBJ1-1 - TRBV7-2 ASSLVLGANTEAF
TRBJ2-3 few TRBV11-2 ASSRTLAGGWQY
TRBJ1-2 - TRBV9 ASSVAGTGEGGYT
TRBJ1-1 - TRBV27 ASRATGQGITEAF
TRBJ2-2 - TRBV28 ASSSTGTENTGELF
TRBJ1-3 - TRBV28 ASSPGGGGSGNTIY
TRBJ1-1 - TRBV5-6 ASSEQGYTEAF
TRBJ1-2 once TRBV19 ASSIQGGPAGYT
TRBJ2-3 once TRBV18 ASSPPHTDTQY
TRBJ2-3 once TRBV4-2 ASSQAVAREYTDTQY
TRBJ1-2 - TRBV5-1 ASRPGQGAYGYT
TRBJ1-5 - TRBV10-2 ASSEGGQPQH
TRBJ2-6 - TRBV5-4 ASSTVPGQISGANVLT
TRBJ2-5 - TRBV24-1 ATSGGSETQY
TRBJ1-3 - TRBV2 ASRTDRISSGNTIY